The entry below describes one T cell receptor beta chain. What it recognizes is unknown. Without exception, sorted populations had purity beyond 95%. These data are taken from a study of beta chain features in type 1 diabetes. Study-level background: All of the samples together had 107,917,701 sorted cells examined.

Germline lookup yields CDR1 LNHDA and CDR2 SQIVND (reference sequence). The length of the CDR3 is 17 residues. The junction had 11 bases not matched to a gene; V was cut back by 7 bases and J by 0 bases. Investigators reverse transcribed all isolated RNA, so they sequenced expressed TCRB transcripts. The assay was immunoSEQ multiplex PCR, and TCRdb's table has in-frame clones only and misses some. The data show about 160,000 clones, roughly 10% seen once. Study-level results: Type 1 diabetes patients had TCRB CDR3s that were shorter (moderately but significantly so) in all four CD4+ subsets. Across patients, naive, central memory and Treg TCRB repertoires exhibited apparently greater similarity than was observed across healthy donors. When cDNA is sequenced, cells with high TCR expression could be over-represented.

The chain recombines TRBV19 with TRBJ1-5, with TRBD1 matching over 8 bases. The sequenced material came from central memory CD4+ T cells from blood. The sequence was obtained from a woman in her 30s with type 1 diabetes. CDR3 sequence reads: CASKRQGMGFSNQPQHF. DNA of the CDR3: TGTGCCAGTAAACGACAGGGGATGGGATTTAGCAATCAGCCCCAGCATTTT.